Shown below are 5 T cell receptor beta chains from a single sample sequenced in a study of long-term antiretroviral therapy in people with HIV. The assay used was immunoSEQ (version v3.0), run at survey level. The table came from immunoSEQ multiplex PCR; TCRdb's copy has only in-frame clones and leaves some out. The table shows 22,000 or so clones, with 80% to 90% occurring only once. The sample consisted of unsorted PBMCs, taken about 2.7 years after starting antiretroviral therapy. The receptors come from a woman aged 50 to 65 with HIV.

The chain uses TRBV28 and TRBJ2-7; D gene unclear. Trimming stripped 5 bases from V and 3 bases from J, with 5 bases between. Germline V gene sequence: CDR1 MDHEN, CDR2 SYDVKM. The CDR3 covers 11 residues. The CDR3 region is CASSPNYEQYF. CDR3 in DNA: TGTGCCAGCAGTCCAAACTACGAGCAGTACTTC.

The table lists this clone with a count of one. V is TRBV4-2 and J is TRBJ2-7, with 7 positions matching TRBD2. Germline-derived CDR1 and CDR2 are LGHNA and YNFKEQ. There are 15 residues in the CDR3. V was pared by 2 bases and J by 3 bases, with 7 bases of the junction left unmatched. DNA for the CDR3: TGTGCCAGCAGCCAATCCGCTAGCGGAAGCTACGAGCAGTACTTC. This codes for CASSQSASGSYEQYF.

This clone appeared a few times. The V gene is TRBV29-1, the J gene TRBJ2-7; 7 bases match TRBD2. J was trimmed by 1 base and V by 4 bases; bases with no gene match: 10. The CDR3 loop spans 15 amino acids. CDR1 SQVTM and CDR2 ANQGSEA come from the germline V gene. In nucleotides, the CDR3 is TGCAGCGTTGCAGGCGGGAGAGAACTTTCCTACGAGCAGTACTTC. Translating gives CSVAGGRELSYEQYF.

The V and J genes are TRBV18 and TRBJ1-6; D possibly corresponds to TRBD1 (5 bases). Germline V CDR1 and CDR2: KGHSH, LQKENI. This CDR3 is built from 15 residues. The V gene lost 1 base and the J gene lost 7 bases, with 11 bases spanning the gap. The CDR3 DNA sequence: TGTGCCAGCTCACCACTCGGACAAGGAAATTCACCCCTCCACTTT. It yields the protein CASSPLGQGNSPLHF.

The V call is TRBV18, the J call TRBJ2-3, with D perhaps TRBD1 (6 bases). Deletions cut 2 bases from V and 4 bases from J, with 10 bases between. The CDR3 loop spans 14 amino acids. Germline assignment: CDR1 KGHSH and CDR2 LQKENI. DNA for the CDR3: TGTGCCAGCTCACCAAAGACAGGTTCAGATACGCAGTATTTT. Amino acid sequence: CASSPKTGSDTQYF.